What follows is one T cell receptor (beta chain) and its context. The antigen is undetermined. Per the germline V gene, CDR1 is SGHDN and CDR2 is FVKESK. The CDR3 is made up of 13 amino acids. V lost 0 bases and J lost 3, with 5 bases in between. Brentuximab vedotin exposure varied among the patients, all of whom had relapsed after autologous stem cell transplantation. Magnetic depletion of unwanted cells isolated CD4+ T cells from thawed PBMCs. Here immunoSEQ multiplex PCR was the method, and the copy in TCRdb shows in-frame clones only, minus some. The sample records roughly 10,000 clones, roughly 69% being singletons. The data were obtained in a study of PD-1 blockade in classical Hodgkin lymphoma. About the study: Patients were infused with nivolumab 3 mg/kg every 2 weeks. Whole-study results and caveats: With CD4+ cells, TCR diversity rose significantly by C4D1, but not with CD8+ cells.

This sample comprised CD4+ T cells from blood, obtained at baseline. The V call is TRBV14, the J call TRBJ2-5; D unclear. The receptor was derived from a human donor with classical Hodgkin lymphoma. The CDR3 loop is CASSQDNEETQYF. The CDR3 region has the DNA TGTGCCAGCAGCCAAGATAACGAAGAGACCCAGTACTTC.